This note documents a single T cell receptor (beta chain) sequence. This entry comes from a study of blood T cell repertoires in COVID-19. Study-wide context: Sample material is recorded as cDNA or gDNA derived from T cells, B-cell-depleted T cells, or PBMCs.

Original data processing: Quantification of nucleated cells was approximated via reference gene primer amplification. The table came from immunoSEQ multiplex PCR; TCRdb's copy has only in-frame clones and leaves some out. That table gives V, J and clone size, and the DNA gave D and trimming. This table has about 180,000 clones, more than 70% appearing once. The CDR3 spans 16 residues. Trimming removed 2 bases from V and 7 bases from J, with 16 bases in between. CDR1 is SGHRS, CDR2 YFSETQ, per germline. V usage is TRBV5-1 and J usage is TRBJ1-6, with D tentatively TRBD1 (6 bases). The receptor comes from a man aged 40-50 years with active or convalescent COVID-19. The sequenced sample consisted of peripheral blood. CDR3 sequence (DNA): TGCGCCAGCAGCTTACTACAGGGTGGGGTGAATTCACCCCTCCACTTT. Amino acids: CASSLLQGGVNSPLHF. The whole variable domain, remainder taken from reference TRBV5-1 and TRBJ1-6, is KAGVTQTPRYLIKTRGQQVTLSCSPISGHRSVSWYQQTPGQGLQFLFEYFSETQRNKGNFPGRFSGRQFSNSRSEMNVSTLELGDSALYLCASSLLQGGVNSPLHFGNGTRLTVT.